This TCR beta chain was sequenced during a study of control samples from healthy donors and cancer patients. V shed 3 bases and J shed 6 bases, with 11 bases lying between them. Germline V gives CDR1 SGHAT, CDR2 FQNNGV. The CDR3 is 13 residues long. Using immunoSEQ multiplex PCR, the repertoire was profiled, and TCRdb retains in-frame clones only, with some absent. The sample carries 170,000 or so clones, approximately 94% recorded once. The chain has TRBV11-2 and TRBJ1-1; D is possibly TRBD1 (5 bases). The material sequenced was blood. The receptor's source is a woman under 30 in good health. CDR3 coding DNA: TGTGCCAGCAGCTTCACCAGGGAAGCTGAAGCTTTCTTT. It is translated as CASSFTREAEAFF.